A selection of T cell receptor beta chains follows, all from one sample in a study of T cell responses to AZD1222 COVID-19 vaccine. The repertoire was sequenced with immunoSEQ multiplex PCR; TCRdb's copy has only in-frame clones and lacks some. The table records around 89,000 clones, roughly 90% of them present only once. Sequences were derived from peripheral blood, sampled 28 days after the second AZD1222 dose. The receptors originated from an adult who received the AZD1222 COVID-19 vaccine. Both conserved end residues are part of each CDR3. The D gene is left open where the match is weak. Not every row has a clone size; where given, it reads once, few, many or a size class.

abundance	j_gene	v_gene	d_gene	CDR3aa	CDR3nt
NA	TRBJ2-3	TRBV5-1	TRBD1	CASFPGQSSDTQYF	TGCGCCAGCTTCCCGGGACAGAGCAGTGATACGCAGTATTTT
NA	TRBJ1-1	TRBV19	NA	CASSMMGDRNTEAFF	TGTGCCAGTAGTATGATGGGGGACCGGAACACTGAAGCTTTCTTT
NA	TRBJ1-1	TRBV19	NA	CASSISQIMNTEAFF	TGTGCCAGTAGTATTTCCCAAATAATGAACACTGAAGCTTTCTTT
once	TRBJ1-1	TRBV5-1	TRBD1	CATGQGAGNTEAFF	TGCGCCACCGGACAGGGGGCTGGAAACACTGAAGCTTTCTTT
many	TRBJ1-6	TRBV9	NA	CASSADSNPKTNSPLHF	TGTGCCAGCAGCGCCGACTCCAACCCAAAAACCAATTCACCCCTCCACTTT
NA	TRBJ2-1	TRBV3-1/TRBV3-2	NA	CASSHTTQRFF	TGTGCCAGCAGCCACACTACTCAGCGGTTCTTC
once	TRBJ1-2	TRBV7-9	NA	CASSLVVTPDGYTF	TGTGCCAGCAGCTTAGTTGTGACGCCGGATGGCTACACCTTC
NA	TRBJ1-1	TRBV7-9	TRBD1	CASSAGQGEAEAFF	TGTGCCAGCAGCGCCGGACAGGGGGAGGCTGAAGCTTTCTTT
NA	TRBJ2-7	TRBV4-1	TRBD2	CASRRGLAGGRSSYEQYF	TGCGCCAGCAGACGGGGACTAGCGGGAGGCAGGAGCTCCTACGAGCAGTACTTC
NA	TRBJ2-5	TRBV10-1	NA	CASSEPGVGETQYF	TGCGCCAGCAGTGAACCGGGGGTAGGAGAGACCCAGTACTTC
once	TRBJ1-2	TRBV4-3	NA	CASSQVEQGYGYTF	TGCGCCAGCAGCCAAGTTGAACAGGGATATGGCTACACCTTC
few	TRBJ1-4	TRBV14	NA	CASSPLSDEKLFF	TGTGCCAGCAGCCCACTGTCAGATGAAAAACTGTTTTTT
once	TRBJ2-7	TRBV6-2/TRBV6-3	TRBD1	CASSSGGRSYEQYF	TGTGCCAGCAGTTCAGGGGGACGCTCCTACGAGCAGTACTTC
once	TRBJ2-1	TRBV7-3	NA	CASNRQGGNNEQFF	TGTGCCAGCAACCGACAGGGAGGAAACAATGAGCAGTTCTTC
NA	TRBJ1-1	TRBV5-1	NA	CASSLQGTKNTEAFF	TGCGCCAGCAGCTTACAGGGCACCAAGAACACTGAAGCTTTCTTT
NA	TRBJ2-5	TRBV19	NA	CASSIGSFETQYF	TGTGCCAGTAGTATAGGCAGTTTCGAGACCCAGTACTTC
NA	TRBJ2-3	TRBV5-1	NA	CASSLVRYVAGSFTDTQYF	TGCGCCAGCAGCTTGGTACGGTATGTTGCGGGGAGTTTCACAGATACGCAGTATTTT
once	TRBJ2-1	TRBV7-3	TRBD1	CASSLGTGVEGEQFF	TGTGCCAGCAGCTTAGGAACAGGGGTTGAAGGTGAGCAGTTCTTC
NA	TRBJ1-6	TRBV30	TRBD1	CAWSPKQGVFSPLHF	TGTGCCTGGAGTCCTAAACAGGGGGTCTTCTCACCCCTCCACTTT
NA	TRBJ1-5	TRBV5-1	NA	CASSPDRSNQPQHF	TGCGCCAGCAGCCCTGACAGGTCAAATCAGCCCCAGCATTTT
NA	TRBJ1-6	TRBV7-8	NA	CASSLRESYSPLHF	TGTGCCAGCAGCCTCCGGGAATCCTATTCACCCCTCCACTTT
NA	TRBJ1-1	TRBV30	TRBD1	CAWSEDRRAFF	TGTGCCTGGAGTGAGGACAGGAGAGCTTTCTTT
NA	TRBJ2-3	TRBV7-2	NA	CASSLVRDTQYF	TGTGCCAGCAGCTTAGTCCGCGATACGCAGTATTTT
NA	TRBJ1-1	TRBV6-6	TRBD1	CASSHGFGQGYTEAFF	TGTGCCAGCAGCCACGGGTTTGGACAGGGATACACTGAAGCTTTCTTT
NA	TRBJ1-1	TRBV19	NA	CASSILGTQNTEAFF	TGTGCCAGTAGTATTTTGGGGACACAGAACACTGAAGCTTTCTTT
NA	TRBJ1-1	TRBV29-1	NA	CSVQVLGGTEAFF	TGCAGCGTTCAGGTTTTGGGGGGAACTGAAGCTTTCTTT
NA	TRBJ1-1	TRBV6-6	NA	CASSYPDEAFF	TGTGCCAGCAGTTACCCTGATGAAGCTTTCTTT
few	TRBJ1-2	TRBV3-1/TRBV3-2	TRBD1	CASSQRDRAPYGYTF	TGTGCCAGCAGCCAACGGGACAGGGCACCCTATGGCTACACCTTC
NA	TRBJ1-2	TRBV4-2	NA	CASSQESNNYGYTF	TGTGCCAGCAGCCAAGAGTCCAACAACTATGGCTACACCTTC
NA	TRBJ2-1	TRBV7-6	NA	CASSLGVSAYNEQFF	TGTGCCAGCAGCTTGGGAGTAAGCGCCTACAATGAGCAGTTCTTC
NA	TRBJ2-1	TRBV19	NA	CASSINSFGALPTNEQFF	TGTGCCAGTAGTATTAATTCCTTTGGGGCCCTCCCTACAAATGAGCAGTTCTTC
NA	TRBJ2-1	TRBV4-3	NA	CASSQDGGASSYNEQFF	TGCGCCAGCAGCCAGGACGGCGGTGCGAGCTCCTACAATGAGCAGTTCTTC
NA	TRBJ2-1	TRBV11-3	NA	CASSPLPAASSYNEQFF	TGTGCCAGCAGCCCCCTGCCCGCTGCGAGCTCCTACAATGAGCAGTTCTTC
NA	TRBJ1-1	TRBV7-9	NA	CASSLTGNTEAFF	TGTGCCAGCAGCCTCACGGGAAACACTGAAGCTTTCTTT
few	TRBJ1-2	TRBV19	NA	CASSQTEDNYGYTF	TGTGCCAGTAGCCAGACTGAAGATAACTATGGCTACACCTTC
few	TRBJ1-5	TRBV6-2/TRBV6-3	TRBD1	CASSYDAGQGILVWGYQPQHF	TGTGCCAGCAGTTACGACGCGGGACAGGGCATCTTGGTGTGGGGCTATCAGCCCCAGCATTTT
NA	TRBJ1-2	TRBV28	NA	CASQRTITYGYTF	TGTGCCAGCCAAAGAACAATAACCTATGGCTACACCTTC
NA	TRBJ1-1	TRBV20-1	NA	CSVSTNTEAFF	TGCAGTGTTTCCACGAACACTGAAGCTTTCTTT
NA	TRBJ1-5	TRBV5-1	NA	CASSLAGFSNQPQHF	TGCGCCAGCAGCTTGGCTGGGTTTAGCAATCAGCCCCAGCATTTT
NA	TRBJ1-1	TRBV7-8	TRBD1	CASWDIGGSTEAFF	TGTGCCAGCTGGGATATAGGGGGCTCCACTGAAGCTTTCTTT
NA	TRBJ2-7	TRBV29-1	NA	CSGRDPPWEYF	TGCAGCGGCCGGGACCCTCCGTGGGAGTACTTC
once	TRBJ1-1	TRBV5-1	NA	CASSLVGTEAFF	TGCGCCAGCAGCTTGGTGGGCACTGAAGCTTTCTTT
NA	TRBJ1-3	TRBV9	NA	CASSVDSGFIWNTIYF	TGTGCCAGCAGCGTGGATTCAGGGTTTATCTGGAACACCATATATTTT
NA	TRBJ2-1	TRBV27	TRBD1	CASSTYTGGIAGNEQFF	TGTGCCAGCAGTACTTATACAGGGGGCATCGCGGGAAATGAGCAGTTCTTC
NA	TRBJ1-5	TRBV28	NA	CASSFLGNQPQHF	TGTGCCAGCAGTTTTTTGGGGAATCAGCCCCAGCATTTT
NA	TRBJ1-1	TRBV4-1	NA	CASSLHGPGTEAFF	TGCGCCAGCAGCCTCCACGGACCGGGCACTGAAGCTTTCTTT
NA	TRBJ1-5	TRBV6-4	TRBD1	CASSDRGGTGVDQPQHF	TGTGCCAGCAGTGACCGCGGAGGGACAGGGGTCGATCAGCCCCAGCATTTT
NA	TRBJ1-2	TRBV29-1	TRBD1	CSVIDRDYGYTF	TGCAGCGTCATCGACAGGGACTATGGCTACACCTTC
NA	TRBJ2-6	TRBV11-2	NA	CASSTRDSDHYSGANVLTF	TGTGCCAGCAGCACGCGGGACAGCGACCACTACTCTGGGGCCAACGTCCTGACTTTC
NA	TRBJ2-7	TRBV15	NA	CATSIRVYSYEQYF	TGTGCCACCAGCATTAGAGTTTACTCCTACGAGCAGTACTTC
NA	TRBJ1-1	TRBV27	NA	CASSPLGGMFTEAFF	TGTGCCAGCAGCCCGTTAGGGGGTATGTTCACTGAAGCTTTCTTT
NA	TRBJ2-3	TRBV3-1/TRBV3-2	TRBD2	CASSPQRGLGTDTQYF	TGTGCCAGCAGCCCCCAGCGGGGCCTAGGCACAGATACGCAGTATTTT